The rows below give T cell receptor beta chains drawn from one sample of a study of cytomegalovirus exposure and HLA in healthy donors. Generated by immunoSEQ multiplex PCR, the TCRdb table keeps only in-frame clones and is missing some. This sample has about 140,000 clones; approximately 87% occur once, and the top ten carry around 5.2%. Sequencing used PBMCs. Source of these receptors: a woman younger than 45 in good health and CMV-seronegative. The CDR3 runs from the conserved cysteine through the conserved F or W. D genes are given only for firm matches. Where a row states a size, it is once, few, many or the class of an expanded clone; other rows omit it.

>TRBJ1-2|TRBV28|.|.
CASSPLLDSNYGYTF
TGTGCCAGCAGTCCCCTCTTGGACAGTAACTATGGCTACACCTTC
>TRBJ2-1|TRBV27|.|.
CASSTGIDNEQFF
TGTGCCAGCAGTACAGGGATCGACAATGAGCAGTTCTTC
>TRBJ2-7|TRBV27|.|.
CASSLRTDGYEQYF
TGTGCCAGCAGTTTAAGGACAGACGGCTACGAGCAGTACTTC
>TRBJ1-2|TRBV27|.|TRBD1
CASGGGDRVVHGYTF
TGTGCCAGCGGCGGAGGGGACAGGGTAGTTCATGGCTACACCTTC
>TRBJ2-7|TRBV7-9|.|.
CASSLMSGEQYF
TGTGCCAGCAGCTTAATGTCCGGCGAGCAGTACTTC
>TRBJ2-1|TRBV10-2|once|TRBD2
CASRKVAGGHNEQFF
TGCGCCTCCCGTAAAGTAGCGGGAGGGCACAATGAGCAGTTCTTC
>TRBJ1-2|TRBV19|once|TRBD1
CASSMRQGHTF
TGTGCCAGTAGCATGAGACAGGGCCACACCTTC
>TRBJ2-7|TRBV4-2|.|TRBD1
CASSQGGQGSYEQYF
TGTGCCAGCAGCCAAGGAGGACAGGGGTCCTACGAGCAGTACTTC
>TRBJ2-2|TRBV4-3|once|.
CASSLSGTGELFF
TGCGCCAGCAGCCTCAGCGGCACCGGGGAGCTGTTTTTT
>TRBJ2-5|TRBV7-9|.|.
CASSVLRVDEETQYF
TGTGCCAGCAGCGTACTACGGGTCGACGAGGAGACCCAGTACTTC
>TRBJ2-2|TRBV11-3|.|TRBD2
CASSRHASGRDGELFF
TGTGCCAGCAGCCGACACGCTAGCGGGAGGGACGGGGAGCTGTTTTTT
>TRBJ1-2|TRBV5-6|once|.
CASSLDSQGYYGYTF
TGTGCCAGCAGCTTGGATTCCCAGGGTTACTATGGCTACACCTTC
>TRBJ2-1|TRBV28|.|TRBD1
CAGSALWPGQGRSEQFF
TGTGCCGGATCAGCCCTCTGGCCGGGACAGGGACGGAGTGAGCAGTTCTTC
>TRBJ2-4|TRBV29-1|.|.
CSVESAQGAKNIQYF
TGCAGCGTTGAATCGGCTCAGGGGGCCAAAAACATTCAGTACTTC
>TRBJ1-1|TRBV23-1|.|.
CASSQRGDTEAFF
TGCGCCAGCAGTCAACGGGGAGACACTGAAGCTTTCTTT